One sample yielded the 15 T cell receptor beta chains listed below, sequenced in a study of shared clonotypes between healthy human individuals. Assay: immunoSEQ multiplex PCR; the TCRdb copy retains only in-frame clones and omits some. The sample records roughly 1,000,000 clones, around three quarters being singletons. Material for sequencing was memory CD4+ T cells from PBMCs. Subset indicated: CD45RA-negative fraction. Receptors originate from a man between 18 and 35 years old in good health. Some clones in this sample may be carry-over from other donors' samples.

V gene TRBV6-6 combines with J gene TRBJ2-1; no definite D call. This CDR3 region has 13 residues. Trimming stripped 4 bases from V and 5 bases from J, with 9 bases between. CDR1 and CDR2 (germline): MNHNY, SVGAGI (reference sequence). Written as DNA, the CDR3 is TGTGCCAGCAGTTCCCGATCCGACAATGAGCAGTTCTTC. Translating gives CASSSRSDNEQFF.

Many counts were recorded for this clone. The genes are TRBV5-4 and TRBJ2-6, with TRBD1 identical over 10 bases. Germline values: CDR1 SGHNT, CDR2 YYREEE (reference sequence). With V trimmed by 2 bases and J by 1 base, 6 bases remained unmatched. The CDR3 extends over 18 amino acids. The CDR3, as DNA: TGTGCCAGCAGCTTTAGACAGGGGGCGCGGTCTGGGGCCAACGTCCTGACTTTC. Amino acid sequence: CASSFRQGARSGANVLTF.

In nucleotides, the CDR3 is TGTGCCAGCAGACCTGAACTAAGGGGGGACGAGCAGTACTTC. As protein: CASRPELRGDEQYF. The chain joins TRBV6-5 to TRBJ2-7, with D perhaps assigned TRBD1 or TRBD2 (6 bases each). The CDR3 consists of 14 residues. The ends were cut back, 6 bases at V and 5 bases at J, with 17 bases in the middle. Germline CDR1 reads MNHEY; CDR2 reads SVGAGI.

Regarding this clone: Within the sample, other DNA sequences also encode this same CDR3. This chain connects TRBV18 to TRBJ1-5, with a weak D call TRBD1 (5 bases). The CDR3 is 14 amino acids. V lost 2 bases, J lost 7 bases, and 12 bases lay in between. Germline CDR1 is KGHSH and CDR2 is LQKENI. The CDR3 protein is CASSPDRGNQPQHF. CDR3 DNA sequence: TGTGCCAGCTCACCAGACAGAGGGAACCAGCCCCAGCATTTT.

This chain joins TRBV6-4 and TRBJ2-6, with D hard to call. The germline V gene encodes CDR1 MRHNA and CDR2 SNTAGT. CDR3 length: 14 amino acids. V lost 5 bases and J 3 bases, leaving 8 bases between the germline ends. The CDR3 protein is CASSREYGANVLTF. The CDR3 coding sequence is TGTGCCAGCAGTAGAGAATATGGGGCCAACGTCCTGACTTTC.

This chain joins TRBV29-1 and TRBJ2-1; tentatively, D is TRBD2 (6 bases). The CDR3 sequence is 13 residues long. CDR1 and CDR2 (germline): SQVTM, ANQGSEA. Trimming removed 4 bases at V and 1 base at J, with 8 bases between. CDR3 sequence reads: CSVVAESYNEQFF. The CDR3 bases are TGCAGCGTTGTAGCGGAATCCTACAATGAGCAGTTCTTC.

This clone was counted a single time. The chain has TRBV7-9 and TRBJ2-2, with D perhaps TRBD2 (6 bases). The CDR3 is 15 residues long. Germline V gene lookup returns CDR1 SEHNR and CDR2 FQNEAQ (reference sequence). Trimming cost V 8 bases and J 3 bases, with 16 bases left between them. The CDR3 loop reads CASGRGVVDTGELFF. The CDR3 DNA follows: TGTGCCAGCGGCCGCGGGGTAGTGGACACCGGGGAGCTGTTTTTT. Full variable domain (remainder filled in from reference TRBV7-9 and TRBJ2-2): DTGVSQNPRHKITKRGQNVTFRCDPISEHNRLYWYRQTLGQGPEFLTYFQNEAQLEKSRLLSDRFSAERPKGSFSTLEIQRTEQGDSAMYLCASGRGVVDTGELFFGEGSRLTVL.

The DNA of the CDR3 is TGCGCCAGCAGCCCGACAGGGGAGAGGGGTGAAAAACTGTTTTTT. Protein: CASSPTGERGEKLFF. The V and J genes are TRBV5-1 and TRBJ1-4, with 8 bases fitting TRBD1. The CDR3 is made up of 15 amino acids. Germline lookup yields CDR1 SGHRS and CDR2 YFSETQ. V lost 4 bases, J lost 7 bases, and 9 bases stayed unmatched.

In nucleotides, the CDR3 is TGTGCCAGAAGCTCGCGGAGAGAGCAGTTCTTC. This translates into CARSSRREQFF. The rearrangement links TRBV5-3 to TRBJ2-1; no reliable D call. TRBV5-3 is recorded as an ORF, its role being uncertain. The ends were cut back, 3 bases at V and 10 bases at J, with 8 bases in the middle. This CDR3 spans 11 amino acids.

V and J are TRBV15 and TRBJ2-1, with 8 bases identical to TRBD2. Germline V gives CDR1 LNHNV, CDR2 YYDKDF (reference sequence). Unmatched junction bases numbered 5, after V lost 3 bases and J lost 7 bases. CDR3 length: 14 residues. The DNA for the CDR3 is TGTGCCACCAGCAGGGAGCGGGAGTGGAATGAGCAGTTCTTC. This translates into CATSREREWNEQFF. Together with reference TRBV15 and TRBJ2-1, the CDR3 gives the full variable domain: DAMVIQNPRYQVTQFGKPVTLSCSQTLNHNVMYWYQQKSSQAPKLLFHYYDKDFNNEADTPDNFQSRRPNTSFCFLDIRSPGLGDTAMYLCATSREREWNEQFFGPGTRLTVL.

V usage is TRBV9 and J usage is TRBJ2-3; 10 nucleotides match TRBD2. This CDR3 is 14 amino acids long. Germline assignment: CDR1 SGDLS and CDR2 YYNGEE. V lost 4 bases to trimming and J lost 5 bases; unmatched junction nucleotides: 4. The CDR3 is CASSPRLAGDTQYF. The DNA of the CDR3 is TGTGCCAGCAGCCCTCGACTAGCGGGAGATACGCAGTATTTT.

CDR3 DNA sequence: TGTGCCAGCAGCATAAAGAACAGGGGCGGGGAGCTGTTTTTT. Translated, it gives CASSIKNRGGELFF. This chain uses TRBV7-2 with TRBJ2-2, with 7 nucleotides matching TRBD1. CDR1 SGHTA and CDR2 FQGNSA come from the germline V gene. With 5 bases clipped from V and 7 bases from J, the junction kept 7 bases outside the gene matches. The CDR3 consists of 14 residues.

The chain has TRBV12-5 and TRBJ2-5, with 8 nucleotides matching TRBD1. CDR3 length: 14 residues. The ends lost 7 bases at V and 2 bases at J; junction bases unmatched: 6. CDR1 is LGHNT and CDR2 is FRNRAP in the germline V gene. The CDR3 protein is CASARTGLQETQYF. The DNA of the CDR3 is TGTGCTAGTGCAAGGACAGGGTTGCAAGAGACCCAGTACTTC.

DNA of the CDR3: TGTGCCAGCAGGATAAGACAGGGGGGCACTGAAGCTTTCTTT. This sequence encodes CASRIRQGGTEAFF. The chain carries TRBV2 and TRBJ1-1, with 9 bases fitting TRBD1. Trimming cost V 6 bases and J 4 bases; bases outside gene matches: 6. The CDR3 is 14 amino acids. Germline V CDR1 and CDR2: SNHLY, FYNNEI.

The V and J genes are TRBV7-9 and TRBJ1-5; possible D gene TRBD1, 6 bases. From germline, CDR1 is SEHNR and CDR2 FQNEAQ (reference sequence). With 3 bases removed from V and 2 bases from J, the gap between germline ends came to 20 bases. The CDR3 consists of 18 residues. CDR3 sequence reads: CASSLGEGTGMGNQPQHF. In DNA form, the CDR3 reads TGTGCCAGCAGCTTGGGTGAGGGTACAGGGATGGGCAATCAGCCCCAGCATTTT. The complete variable domain, with remaining parts taken from reference TRBV7-9 and TRBJ1-5, reads DTGVSQNPRHKITKRGQNVTFRCDPISEHNRLYWYRQTLGQGPEFLTYFQNEAQLEKSRLLSDRFSAERPKGSFSTLEIQRTEQGDSAMYLCASSLGEGTGMGNQPQHFGDGTRLSIL.